This TCR beta chain comes out of a study of T cells in Graves' hyperthyroidism and ophthalmopathy. The CDR3 consists of 16 residues. Germline lookup yields CDR1 SGHTS and CDR2 YDEGEE. After removal of 4 bases from V and 1 base from J, the junction contained 9 bases not matched to a gene. It was RNA transcripts that yielded the amplified TCR beta CDR3 regions. A first-round RT-PCR of the TCR CDR3 used the HTBI primer set. TCRdb independently ran MiXCR on the multiplex PCR reads; one entry per CDR3 protein. In the table there are 80,000 to 100,000 distinct CDR3 sequences, around 42% of which are singletons. There are many counts of this clonotype.

This chain connects TRBV5-8 to TRBJ2-3, with 7 positions matching TRBD2. Sequenced sample: peripheral blood or thyroid tissue (not recorded which). The TCR sequence derives from a woman aged 25 to 45 with Graves' hyperthyroidism. CDR3 sequence reads: CASSPEASGRTDTQYF. Written as DNA, the CDR3 is TGTGCCAGCAGCCCGGAGGCTAGCGGTCGCACAGATACGCAGTATTTT.